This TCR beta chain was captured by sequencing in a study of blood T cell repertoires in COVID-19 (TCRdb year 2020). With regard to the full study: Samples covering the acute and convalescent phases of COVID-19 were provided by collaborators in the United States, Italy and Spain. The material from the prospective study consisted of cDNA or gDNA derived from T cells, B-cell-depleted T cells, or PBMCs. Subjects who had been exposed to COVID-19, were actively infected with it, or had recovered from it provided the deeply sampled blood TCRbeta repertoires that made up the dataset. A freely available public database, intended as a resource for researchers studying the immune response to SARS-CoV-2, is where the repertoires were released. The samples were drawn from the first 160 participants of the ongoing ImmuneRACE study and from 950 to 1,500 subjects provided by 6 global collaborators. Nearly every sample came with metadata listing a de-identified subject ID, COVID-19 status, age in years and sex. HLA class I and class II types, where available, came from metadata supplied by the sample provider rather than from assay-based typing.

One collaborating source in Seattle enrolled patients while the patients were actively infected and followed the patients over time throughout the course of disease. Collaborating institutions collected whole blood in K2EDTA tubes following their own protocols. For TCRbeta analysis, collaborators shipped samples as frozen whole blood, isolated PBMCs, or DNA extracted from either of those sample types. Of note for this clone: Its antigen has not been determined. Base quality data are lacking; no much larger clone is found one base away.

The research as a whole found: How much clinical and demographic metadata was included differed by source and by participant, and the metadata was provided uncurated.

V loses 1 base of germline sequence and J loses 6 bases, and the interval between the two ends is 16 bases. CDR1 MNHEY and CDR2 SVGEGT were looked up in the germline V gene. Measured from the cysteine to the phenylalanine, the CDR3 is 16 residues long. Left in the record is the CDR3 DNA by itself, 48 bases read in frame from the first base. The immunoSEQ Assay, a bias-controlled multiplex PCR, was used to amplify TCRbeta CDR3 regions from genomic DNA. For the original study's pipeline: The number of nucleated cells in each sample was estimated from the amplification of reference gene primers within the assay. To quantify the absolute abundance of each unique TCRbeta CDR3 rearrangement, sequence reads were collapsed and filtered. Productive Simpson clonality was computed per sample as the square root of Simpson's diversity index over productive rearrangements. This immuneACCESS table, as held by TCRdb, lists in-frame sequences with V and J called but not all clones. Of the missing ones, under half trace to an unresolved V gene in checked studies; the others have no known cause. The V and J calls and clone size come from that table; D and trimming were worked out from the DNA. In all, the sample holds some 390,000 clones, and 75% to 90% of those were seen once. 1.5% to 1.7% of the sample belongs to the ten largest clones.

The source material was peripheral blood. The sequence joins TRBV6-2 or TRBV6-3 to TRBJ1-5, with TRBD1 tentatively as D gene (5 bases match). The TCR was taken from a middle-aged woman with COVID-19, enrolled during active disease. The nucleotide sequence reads TGTGCCAGCAGTTACTGGGGGGTCCAGTCCCCTCAGCCCCAGCATTTT. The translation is CASSYWGVQSPQPQHF.